These 19 T cell receptor beta chains share one sample of origin, sequenced in a study of PD-1 blockade in classical Hodgkin lymphoma. All trial patients relapsed after autologous stem cell transplantation. TCRdb keeps only in-frame clones here, not all; method: immunoSEQ multiplex PCR. Here the sample spans 37,000 or so clones, about 90% being singletons. Sequencing was performed on peripheral blood mononuclear cells (PBMCs), taken before the second cycle of nivolumab. These receptors were collected from a human donor with classical Hodgkin lymphoma.

The genes are TRBV19 and TRBJ2-2; D may be TRBD1 (5 bases). The germline CDR1 and CDR2 sequences are LNHDA and SQIVND (reference sequence). The CDR3 is 12 residues long. V lost 11 bases, J lost 6 bases, and 13 bases lay in between. In nucleotides, the CDR3 is TGTGCCGTTGACAAAGGGGCCGGGGAGCTGTTTTTT. Translated: CAVDKGAGELFF. The full variable domain, rest sourced from reference TRBV19 and TRBJ2-2, is DGGITQSPKYLFRKEGQNVTLSCEQNLNHDAMYWYRQDPGQGLRLIYYSQIVNDFQKGDIAEGYSVSREKKESFPLTVTSAQKNPTAFYLCAVDKGAGELFFGEGSRLTVL.

The chain couples TRBV28 to TRBJ2-7; tentative D call: TRBD1 (6 bases). V was trimmed by 8 bases and J by 0 bases, leaving 17 bases between them. This CDR3 comprises 15 residues. The germline CDR1 and CDR2 sequences are MDHEN and SYDVKM. CDR3 sequence: CASVPGHLISYEQYF. Written as DNA, the CDR3 is TGTGCCAGCGTCCCGGGACACTTAATCTCCTACGAGCAGTACTTC.

V gene TRBV13 combines with J gene TRBJ2-5; no definite D call. The length of the CDR3 is 11 residues. V was trimmed by 2 bases and J by 4 bases, leaving 2 bases between them. CDR1 and CDR2 (germline): PRHDT, FYEKMQ (reference sequence). CDR3 DNA sequence: TGTGCCAGCAGCTTATCAGAGACCCAGTACTTC. Translation: CASSLSETQYF.

This clone has just one count. The chain links TRBV18 to TRBJ2-3, with 9 bases aligning to TRBD2. This CDR3 spans 16 amino acids. Germline CDR1 is KGHSH and CDR2 is LQKENI. The trim removed 8 bases at V and 5 bases at J, leaving 14 bases unmatched. The CDR3 protein is CASRKATSGDEDTQYF. As DNA, the CDR3 is TGTGCCAGCCGCAAAGCGACTAGCGGAGACGAAGATACGCAGTATTTT. Looking up the rest from reference TRBV18 and TRBJ2-3 gives the full variable domain: NAGVMQNPRHLVRRRGQEARLRCSPMKGHSHVYWYRQLPEEGLKFMVYLQKENIIDESGMPKERFSAEFPKEGPSILRIQQVVRGDSAAYFCASRKATSGDEDTQYFGPGTRLTVL.

CDR3 coding DNA: TGTGCCAGCACCCATCGGGGGCTTGGCAATCAGCCCCAGCATTTT. Its translation is CASTHRGLGNQPQHF. The chain carries TRBV5-6 and TRBJ1-5; maybe TRBD1 (6 bases). The CDR3 runs to 15 residues. The germline CDR1 and CDR2 sequences are SGHDT and YYEEEE. Trimming left V 6 bases short and J 2 bases short, with 15 bases between. Supplemented by reference TRBV5-6 and TRBJ1-5, the full variable domain reads DAGVTQSPTHLIKTRGQQVTLRCSPKSGHDTVSWYQQALGQGPQFIFQYYEEEERQRGNFPDRFSGHQFPNYSSELNVNALLLGDSALYLCASTHRGLGNQPQHFGDGTRLSIL.

The chain joins TRBV6-5 to TRBJ1-1; 10 bases map to TRBD1. The CDR3 is 15 amino acids. Looked up from germline, CDR1 is MNHEY and CDR2 is SVGAGI. The junction had 7 bases not matched to a gene; V was cut back by 5 bases and J by 4 bases. As DNA, the CDR3 is TGTGCCAGCAGTACCCCGGGACAGGGGCCCACTGAAGCTTTCTTT. Its translation is CASSTPGQGPTEAFF.

V and J are TRBV20-1 and TRBJ1-2, with TRBD1 identical over 7 bases. This CDR3 is 11 amino acids long. The V segment lost 7 bases and the J segment 6 bases; nucleotides outside the gene matches: 5. The germline CDR1 and CDR2 sequences are DFQATT and SNEGSKA (reference sequence). DNA for the CDR3: TGCAGTGTCACAGGGGTAGATGGCTACACCTTC. This encodes CSVTGVDGYTF.

This chain uses TRBV6-1 with TRBJ2-1; D gene ambiguous. CDR1 is MNHNS and CDR2 is SASEGT in the germline V gene. The CDR3 consists of 11 residues. V lost 7 bases, J lost 7 bases, and 8 bases lay in between. CDR3 residues: CASNKGNEQFF. The CDR3, as DNA: TGTGCCAGCAATAAAGGGAATGAGCAGTTCTTC.

The chain is built from TRBV28 and TRBJ1-2, with D perhaps TRBD1 (6 bases). CDR3 size: 14 residues. CDR1 is MDHEN and CDR2 is SYDVKM in the germline V gene. Trimming took off 5 bases at V and 5 bases at J, with 15 bases between the two ends. CDR3 bases: TGTGCCAGCAGTCGCGGACAGTCTACTTATGGCTACACCTTC. It specifies CASSRGQSTYGYTF.

This rearrangement joins TRBV7-6 to TRBJ1-1; D may be TRBD1 (6 bases). Looked up from germline, CDR1 is SGHVS and CDR2 is FNYEAQ. The CDR3 is 17 residues long. V was cut by 5 bases and J by 0 bases, with 19 bases left in between. CDR3 in amino acids: CASSKTGFFGLNTEAFF. As DNA, the CDR3 is TGTGCCAGCAGCAAGACAGGTTTTTTTGGTCTGAACACTGAAGCTTTCTTT.

V gene TRBV12-5 combines with J gene TRBJ2-7; 8 positions agree with TRBD2. Germline V CDR1 and CDR2: LGHNT, FRNRAP. The CDR3 extends over 13 amino acids. This chain's CDR3 is CVPCGGRVYEQYF. In DNA, the CDR3 is TGTGTCCCCTGCGGGGGGCGGGTATACGAGCAGTACTTC.

V usage is TRBV7-9 and J usage is TRBJ2-7, with 8 bases aligning to TRBD2. The ends lost 1 base at V and 6 bases at J; junction bases unmatched: 11. CDR1 and CDR2 from the germline V gene are SEHNR and FQNEAQ (reference sequence). The CDR3 has 16 residues. CDR3 protein: CASSLEAWREAGEQYF. The CDR3 DNA sequence: TGTGCCAGCAGCTTAGAGGCCTGGCGGGAGGCGGGCGAGCAGTACTTC.

V usage is TRBV7-9 and J usage is TRBJ2-1; 14 bases are a match to TRBD2. V lost 8 bases, J lost 6 bases, and 0 bases stayed unmatched. CDR1 and CDR2 (germline): SEHNR, FQNEAQ (reference sequence). The CDR3 extends over 13 amino acids. CDR3 DNA: TGTGCCAGCGGACTAGCGGGAGGCAATGAGCAGTTCTTC. Translating gives CASGLAGGNEQFF.

The chain's CDR3 is CASSWGNTGELFF. The CDR3 DNA sequence: TGTGCCAGCAGCTGGGGGAACACCGGGGAGCTGTTTTTT. V usage is TRBV7-3 and J usage is TRBJ2-2, with D unclear. This CDR3 is 13 amino acids long. V lost 4 bases and J 1 base, leaving 4 bases between the germline ends. In germline, CDR1 is SGHTA, CDR2 FQGTGA. The full variable domain, with the rest looked up from reference TRBV7-3 and TRBJ2-2, is GAGVSQTPSNKVTEKGKYVELRCDPISGHTALYWYRQSLGQGPEFLIYFQGTGAADDSGLPNDRFFAVRPEGSVSTLKIQRTERGDSAVYLCASSWGNTGELFFGEGSRLTVL.

The chain links TRBV27 to TRBJ2-3; D unresolved. V was clipped by 7 bases and J by 0 bases, with 5 bases between them. Per germline, CDR1 MNHEY and CDR2 SMNVEV (reference sequence). The CDR3 is 12 residues long. CDR3 in DNA: TGTGCCAGCAAGGCCAGCACAGATACGCAGTATTTT. Translation: CASKASTDTQYF.

The chain joins TRBV5-4 to TRBJ2-7, with D possibly matching TRBD1 (6 bases). The CDR3 contains 15 residues. In germline, CDR1 is SGHNT, CDR2 YYREEE (reference sequence). V was trimmed by 4 bases and J by 0 bases, leaving 14 bases between them. DNA of the CDR3: TGTGCCAGCAGCAGAGGACAGCTTATCTCCTACGAGCAGTACTTC. It specifies CASSRGQLISYEQYF.

This clone was recorded only once. The rearrangement joins TRBV6-1 to TRBJ2-2; 8 bases agree with TRBD2. The CDR3 consists of 16 residues. With 4 bases clipped from V and 4 bases from J, the junction kept 8 bases outside the gene matches. In germline, CDR1 is MNHNS, CDR2 SASEGT. The CDR3, as DNA: TGTGCCAGCAGTGGTCAACTAGCGGCCTCCACCGGGGAGCTGTTTTTT. This translates into CASSGQLAASTGELFF.

The gene calls are TRBV5-1 and TRBJ2-7; 9 bases match TRBD2. In germline, CDR1 is SGHRS, CDR2 YFSETQ. The CDR3 spans 14 residues. V was pared by 0 bases and J by 8 bases, with 6 bases of the junction left unmatched. The CDR3 here is CASSLAWSSGKQYF. The CDR3, as DNA: TGCGCCAGCAGCTTGGCCTGGTCTAGCGGGAAGCAGTACTTC. The full variable domain, rest sourced from reference TRBV5-1 and TRBJ2-7, is KAGVTQTPRYLIKTRGQQVTLSCSPISGHRSVSWYQQTPGQGLQFLFEYFSETQRNKGNFPGRFSGRQFSNSRSEMNVSTLELGDSALYLCASSLAWSSGKQYFGPGTRLTVT.

J is TRBJ1-4 and V is TRBV6-1; D gene unclear. The V end lost 1 base, the J end lost 14 bases, and 14 bases lay between the germline ends. This CDR3 comprises 13 residues. Germline CDR1 MNHNS, CDR2 SASEGT. For the CDR3, the DNA is TGTGCCAGCAGTGAAGGCCGCTTGCTAGGGCTGTTTTTT. Translating gives CASSEGRLLGLFF.